The 11 T cell receptor beta chains listed next were all sequenced from one sample in a study of cytomegalovirus exposure and HLA in healthy donors. The study ran its PCR with 60 Vbeta and 13 Jbeta primers. Profiled with immunoSEQ multiplex PCR; TCRdb holds only in-frame clones, not every one. The sample consists of 100,000 to 150,000 clones, more than 75% of them appearing once. Material: PBMCs. The receptor source for this set is a man aged 25 to 40 in good health and CMV-seropositive.

A few counts support this clone. The rearrangement uses TRBV14 and TRBJ2-7, with D possibly matching TRBD2 (5 bases). V was trimmed by 0 bases and J by 2 bases, leaving 8 bases between them. This CDR3 region has 14 residues. Germline V gives CDR1 SGHDN, CDR2 FVKESK. CDR3 nucleotides: TGTGCCAGCAGCCAAGAGGGAGCCACCTACGAGCAGTACTTC. As protein: CASSQEGATYEQYF.

V and J are TRBV5-1 and TRBJ1-1, with a tentative D call TRBD1 (5 bases). The CDR3 extends over 14 amino acids. V gave up 7 bases and J gave up 0 bases, with 13 bases separating them. Germline assignment: CDR1 SGHRS and CDR2 YFSETQ. The CDR3 coding sequence is TGCGCCAGCCGCCGGGGGGGGTTGAACACTGAAGCTTTCTTT. Amino acids: CASRRGGLNTEAFF.

This clone appeared a few times. The V call is TRBV7-9, the J call TRBJ1-1; D is ambiguous. Germline CDR1 and CDR2: SEHNR and FQNEAQ (reference sequence). The CDR3 length is 14 residues. V dropped 1 base and J dropped 1 base, with 7 bases sitting between them. This CDR3 is CASSLGAGNTEAFF. CDR3 DNA: TGTGCCAGCAGCTTAGGGGCGGGGAACACTGAAGCTTTCTTT.

J is TRBJ2-7 and V is TRBV7-9, with D possibly matching TRBD2 (6 bases). Per the germline V gene, CDR1 is SEHNR and CDR2 is FQNEAQ (reference sequence). This CDR3 has 14 amino acids. Trimming cost V 5 bases and J 2 bases, with 13 bases left between them. CDR3 loop: CASSGLNQTYEQYF. Here the CDR3 DNA reads TGTGCCAGCAGCGGACTAAACCAGACCTACGAGCAGTACTTC.

The V gene is TRBV28, the J gene TRBJ2-5, with 8 positions matching TRBD1. The closer fit of TRBJ2-7 to the DNA end suggests the J call may be wrong. There are 16 residues in the CDR3. Germline loops: CDR1 MDHEN, CDR2 SYDVKM. CDR3 bases: TGTGCCAGCAGTTCGATCGGACAGGGTAATATCTACGAGCAGTACTTC. Translated: CASSSIGQGNIYEQYF.

The chain employs TRBV25-1 and TRBJ2-1, with TRBD2 matching 14 bases. V lost 2 bases to trimming and J lost 4 bases; unmatched junction nucleotides: 4. Germline V gene data show CDR1 as MGHDK and CDR2 as SYGVNS. This CDR3 is 17 amino acids long. CDR3 region: CASSEPTSGGGYNEQFF. The CDR3, as DNA: TGTGCCAGCAGTGAACCGACTAGCGGGGGGGGGTACAATGAGCAGTTCTTC.

The rearrangement uses TRBV19 and TRBJ1-3; D unresolved. This CDR3 has 16 amino acids. Trimming shortened V by 7 bases and J by 7 bases, and 23 bases separated the two germline ends. Per germline, CDR1 LNHDA and CDR2 SQIVND (reference sequence). The CDR3 is CASTYRRQTSANTIYF. The CDR3 DNA is TGTGCCAGTACCTATAGGCGGCAGACCTCGGCGAACACCATATATTTT.

The chain combines TRBV19 with TRBJ1-5, with D possibly TRBD1 on 6 matching bases. Trimming cost V 3 bases and J 6 bases, with 15 bases left between them. Germline V gives CDR1 LNHDA, CDR2 SQIVND (reference sequence). The CDR3 totals 15 residues. CDR3: CASSIISGAGQPQHF. CDR3 coding DNA: TGTGCCAGTAGTATTATTTCAGGGGCCGGTCAGCCCCAGCATTTT.

The gene calls are TRBV2 and TRBJ1-5, with 8 bases aligning to TRBD1. Germline trimming cut 10 bases from V and 6 bases from J; bases unmatched to any gene: 14. Looked up from germline, CDR1 is SNHLY and CDR2 is FYNNEI. This CDR3 contains 15 residues. The CDR3 region is CATQPGQGLGQPQHF. The DNA for the CDR3 is TGTGCCACCCAACCCGGACAGGGTTTAGGTCAGCCCCAGCATTTT.

The rearrangement uses TRBV29-1 and TRBJ1-1, with 10 nucleotides matching TRBD1. Germline CDR1 is SQVTM and CDR2 is ANQGSEA. This CDR3 is 13 amino acids long. The junction had 5 bases not matched to a gene; V was cut back by 6 bases and J by 4 bases. CDR3 residues: CSVLRDRGTEAFF. Written as DNA, the CDR3 is TGCAGCGTCCTCCGGGACAGGGGCACTGAAGCTTTCTTT.

This sequence joins TRBV5-1 and TRBJ2-1; TRBD2 matches 10 bases. The V gene end was trimmed by 4 bases and the J gene end by 16 bases; junction bases not matched to a gene: 8. The CDR3 sequence is 12 residues long. The V gene's germline CDR1 is SGHRS and CDR2 YFSETQ. The CDR3 nucleotides are TGCGCCAGCAGCCTCGGGACTAGCGAAACTTTCTTC. Translating gives CASSLGTSETFF.